This passage covers 17 T cell receptor beta chains from one sample sequenced in a study of cytomegalovirus exposure and HLA in healthy donors. 60 Vbeta and 13 Jbeta primers were used in PCR. Sequencing used immunoSEQ multiplex PCR; TCRdb keeps in-frame clones, though not all of them. Among about 150,000 clones listed, approximately 79% were seen once. The sample taken for sequencing was PBMCs. These receptors all stem from a male donor in good health and CMV-seronegative.

This clone occurred once. The genes are TRBV6-5 and TRBJ1-1; no reliable D call. The germline gives CDR1 MNHEY, CDR2 SVGAGI. V was cut by 7 bases and J by 5 bases, with 17 bases left in between. The CDR3 runs to 14 residues. The CDR3 nucleotides read TGTGCCAGCACCGAGAGGGCCGGCGGGACTGAAGCTTTCTTT. Protein sequence: CASTERAGGTEAFF.

This rearrangement joins TRBV7-9 to TRBJ2-2; 7 bases are shared with TRBD1. The trim removed 1 base at V and 4 bases at J, leaving 3 bases unmatched. CDR1 and CDR2 (germline): SEHNR, FQNEAQ (reference sequence). The CDR3 contains 15 residues. DNA for the CDR3: TGTGCCAGCAGCTTAGGACAGGGTAGCACCGGGGAGCTGTTTTTT. Its translation is CASSLGQGSTGELFF.

The chain joins TRBV4-1 to TRBJ1-6; D is unclear. V lost 3 bases, J lost 4 bases, and 10 bases lay in between. Germline values: CDR1 MGHRA, CDR2 YSYEKL. This CDR3 is 15 amino acids long. The CDR3 sequence is CASSHLTEYNSPLHF. CDR3 bases: TGCGCCAGCAGCCACTTGACGGAGTATAATTCACCCCTCCACTTT.

The V and J genes are TRBV4-1 and TRBJ2-5; 14 nucleotides align to TRBD2. Germline CDR1 MGHRA, CDR2 YSYEKL. Trimming cost V 3 bases and J 5 bases; bases outside gene matches: 5. There are 16 residues in the CDR3. The CDR3: CASSQATSGGAETQYF. The CDR3 nucleotides are TGCGCCAGCAGCCAGGCGACTAGCGGGGGGGCGGAGACCCAGTACTTC.

J is TRBJ1-1 and V is TRBV30; 8 nucleotides align to TRBD1. V lost 2 bases and J lost 8; bases outside the gene matches: 4. The germline V gene has CDR1 GTSNPN and CDR2 SVGIG (reference sequence). This CDR3 spans 12 amino acids. The chain's CDR3 is CAWSPGGAEAFF. The CDR3 DNA is TGTGCCTGGAGTCCAGGGGGCGCGGAAGCTTTCTTT. Combining the CDR3 with reference TRBV30 and TRBJ1-1 gives the whole variable domain SQTIHQWPATLVQPVGSPLSLECTVEGTSNPNLYWYRQAAGRGLQLLFYSVGIGQISSEVPQNLSASRPQDRQFILSSKKLLLSDSGFYLCAWSPGGAEAFFGQGTRLTVV.

This clone has a single count. V is TRBV7-9 and J is TRBJ1-6; TRBD1 is a possible D gene (6 bases). The V end was cut by 3 bases, the J end by 11 bases, with 17 bases between. Germline-derived CDR1 and CDR2 are SEHNR and FQNEAQ (reference sequence). The CDR3 consists of 15 residues. The CDR3 DNA reads as TGTGCCAGCAGCTTTTTACAAGGACAGATCACACCCCTCCACTTT. It codes for CASSFLQGQITPLHF. The full variable domain, with the rest looked up from reference TRBV7-9 and TRBJ1-6, is DTGVSQNPRHKITKRGQNVTFRCDPISEHNRLYWYRQTLGQGPEFLTYFQNEAQLEKSRLLSDRFSAERPKGSFSTLEIQRTEQGDSAMYLCASSFLQGQITPLHFGNGTRLTVT.

The CDR3 here is CAWSTLGQNQPQHF. The CDR3 nucleotides are TGTGCCTGGAGTACCCTGGGCCAGAATCAGCCCCAGCATTTT. The chain employs TRBV30 and TRBJ1-5; unclear D gene. Germline CDR1 reads GTSNPN; CDR2 reads SVGIG (reference sequence). V lost 2 bases, J lost 4 bases, and 12 bases lay in between. There are 14 residues in the CDR3. The variable domain in full, with the rest retrieved from reference TRBV30 and TRBJ1-5, is SQTIHQWPATLVQPVGSPLSLECTVEGTSNPNLYWYRQAAGRGLQLLFYSVGIGQISSEVPQNLSASRPQDRQFILSSKKLLLSDSGFYLCAWSTLGQNQPQHFGDGTRLSIL.

The V gene is TRBV7-2, the J gene TRBJ1-1; D may be TRBD1 (6 bases). This CDR3 has 15 amino acids. V lost 6 bases and J lost 6, with 20 bases in between. The germline gives CDR1 SGHTA, CDR2 FQGNSA. The CDR3 spells CASRPWTVLKAEAFF. CDR3 coding DNA: TGTGCCAGCAGACCGTGGACAGTTCTGAAGGCTGAAGCTTTCTTT.

Here the CDR3 reads CASSQTGRSTDTQYF. As DNA, the CDR3 is TGTGCCAGCAGCCAGACAGGGCGAAGCACAGATACGCAGTATTTT. The chain combines TRBV5-5 with TRBJ2-3; 7 positions agree with TRBD1. Germline lookup yields CDR1 SGHKS and CDR2 YYEKEE (reference sequence). J was trimmed by 0 bases and V by 4 bases; bases with no gene match: 5. The CDR3 has 15 residues.

J is TRBJ1-5 and V is TRBV9; no reliable D call. The ends were cut back, 4 bases at V and 3 bases at J, with 11 bases in the middle. CDR3 size: 14 residues. CDR1 SGDLS and CDR2 YYNGEE come from the germline V gene. The CDR3 DNA reads TGTGCCAGCAGCCCGGGATACTACAATCAGCCCCAGCATTTT. Protein sequence: CASSPGYYNQPQHF. Together with reference TRBV9 and TRBJ1-5, the CDR3 gives the full variable domain: DSGVTQTPKHLITATGQRVTLRCSPRSGDLSVYWYQQSLDQGLQFLIQYYNGEERAKGNILERFSAQQFPDLHSELNLSSLELGDSALYFCASSPGYYNQPQHFGDGTRLSIL.

J is TRBJ1-6 and V is TRBV7-6; 12 bases fit TRBD1. Trimming at V came to 4 bases and at J to 8 bases, leaving 3 bases not matched to a gene. The CDR3 loop spans 15 amino acids. Germline CDR1 and CDR2: SGHVS and FNYEAQ. CDR3 residues: CASSSGQGAHSPLHF. CDR3 nucleotides: TGTGCCAGCAGCTCGGGACAGGGGGCTCATTCACCCCTCCACTTT. Full variable domain (remainder filled in from reference TRBV7-6 and TRBJ1-6): GAGVSQSPRYKVTKRGQDVALRCDPISGHVSLYWYRQALGQGPEFLTYFNYEAQQDKSGLPNDRFSAERPEGSISTLTIQRTEQRDSAMYRCASSSGQGAHSPLHFGNGTRLTVT.

V gene TRBV5-6 combines with J gene TRBJ1-2, with a weak D call TRBD1 (6 bases). CDR3 size: 14 residues. Germline CDR1 reads SGHDT; CDR2 reads YYEEEE. V gave up 1 base and J gave up 4 bases, with 11 bases separating them. This CDR3 reads CASSLHDRTYGYTF. For the CDR3, the DNA is TGTGCCAGCAGCTTGCACGACAGGACCTATGGCTACACCTTC.

V usage is TRBV19 and J usage is TRBJ2-2, with 7 bases identical to TRBD1. Germline trimming cut 7 bases from V and 4 bases from J; bases unmatched to any gene: 12. Germline V CDR1 and CDR2: LNHDA, SQIVND (reference sequence). The CDR3 loop spans 16 amino acids. CDR3 DNA sequence: TGTGCCAGTAAAAAGGGGCAGGGGGTTGGCACCGGGGAGCTGTTTTTT. This sequence encodes CASKKGQGVGTGELFF.

This rearrangement joins TRBV10-1 to TRBJ2-3, with 9 bases that match TRBD1. V was pared by 8 bases and J by 4 bases, with 7 bases of the junction left unmatched. Germline V CDR1 and CDR2: WNHNN, SYGVQD (reference sequence). The CDR3 has 14 residues. CDR3 sequence (DNA): TGCGCCAGCGGCTCGGGACAGGGTTCAGATACGCAGTATTTT. Residues: CASGSGQGSDTQYF.

This chain joins TRBV7-2 and TRBJ2-3; D is unresolved. The CDR3 runs 13 residues. V lost 5 bases to trimming and J lost 2 bases, with 8 bases between them. Germline CDR1 SGHTA, CDR2 FQGNSA. DNA of the CDR3: TGTGCCAGCAGCACTTCTAACACAGATACGCAGTATTTT. Protein product: CASSTSNTDTQYF.

This clone has only one observation. V usage is TRBV18 and J usage is TRBJ2-7, with TRBD1 identical over 9 bases. V shed 3 bases, J shed 3 bases, and the junction held 6 bases outside the gene matches. Germline lookup yields CDR1 KGHSH and CDR2 LQKENI. The CDR3 is 15 residues long. The CDR3 sequence: CASSPDRGMDYEQYF. The CDR3 nucleotides read TGTGCCAGCTCACCTGACAGGGGGATGGACTACGAGCAGTACTTC.

This chain links TRBV4-3 with TRBJ2-7, with 8 bases that match TRBD1. The CDR3 runs 19 residues. The ends lost 2 bases at V and 2 bases at J; junction bases unmatched: 17. Germline assignment: CDR1 LGHNA and CDR2 YSLEER. CDR3 sequence (DNA): TGCGCCAGCAGCCAATGGACAGGGATGGGCGGTTCGGAAACCTACGAGCAGTACTTC. The encoded protein is CASSQWTGMGGSETYEQYF.